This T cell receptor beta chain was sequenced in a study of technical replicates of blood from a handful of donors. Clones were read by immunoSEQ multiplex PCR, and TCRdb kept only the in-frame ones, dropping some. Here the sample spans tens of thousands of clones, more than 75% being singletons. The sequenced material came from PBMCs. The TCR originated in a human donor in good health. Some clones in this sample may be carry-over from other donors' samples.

CDR3 residues: CARSPGLADPNTGELFF. The CDR3 DNA sequence: TGTGCCAGAAGCCCGGGACTAGCGGACCCGAACACCGGGGAGCTGTTTTTT. This chain joins TRBV5-3 and TRBJ2-2; 11 nucleotides line up with TRBD2. Being an ORF, TRBV5-3 has a function that is uncertain. The CDR3 extends over 17 amino acids. V was clipped by 4 bases and J by 0 bases; unmatched bases: 5.